The present TCR beta chain was sequenced within a study of T cell responses to AZD1222 COVID-19 vaccine. Sequencing used immunoSEQ multiplex PCR; TCRdb keeps in-frame clones, though not all of them. The sample consists of around 140,000 clones, 93% of them appearing once. Trimming pared 7 bases from V and 3 bases from J, leaving 7 bases between. This CDR3 region has 12 residues. Germline V CDR1 and CDR2: LNHDA, SQIVND (reference sequence). The gene calls are TRBV19 and TRBJ1-5; no firm D call. This TCR derives from an adult in good health. The sequenced sample was peripheral blood, obtained on day 0 of AZD1222 vaccination. Here the CDR3 DNA reads TGTGCCAGTAATTTGTTCAATCAGCCCCAGCATTTT. This encodes CASNLFNQPQHF.